The TCR beta chain described here comes from a study of immune evolution from preneoplasia to lung adenocarcinoma. In regard to this clone: Its antigen remains unknown.

Trimming removed 0 bases at V and 1 base at J, with 8 bases between. The CDR3 totals 14 residues. Germline CDR1 and CDR2: SGDLS and YYNGEE. Patient tissue came from resections in Japan or China, 2014–2017. The data were produced by immunoSEQ multiplex PCR, yet TCRdb's version contains in-frame clones alone and is incomplete. The sample records about 14,000 clones, 70% to 90% being singletons. Regarding the study as a whole: Compared with EGFR-mutant or double wild-type lesions, KRAS-mutant nodules were more clonal. Normal lung had the highest top T cell clone frequencies. Normal lung had highest clonality; later lesions appeared denser, more diverse.

The gene calls are TRBV9 and TRBJ2-7, with D possibly TRBD1 on 5 matching bases. The sequence came from a person aged 70 to 79 with lung adenocarcinoma. Sequenced material: FFPE minimally invasive lung adenocarcinoma tissue. CDR3 residues: CASSVGGWSYEQYF. The CDR3 nucleotides are TGTGCCAGCAGCGTAGGGGGCTGGTCCTACGAGCAGTACTTC.